The 28 T cell receptor beta chains presented below share a single source sample, sequenced in a study of T cells in Graves' hyperthyroidism and ophthalmopathy. Amplification yielded TCR beta CDR3 regions, with RNA transcripts as the source. The study used the HTBI primer set for a first-round RT-PCR of the TCR CDR3. TCRdb reanalysed the multiplex PCR reads using MiXCR and keeps one entry per CDR3 protein. This table holds 300,000 to 450,000 distinct CDR3 sequences, around 13% found once. The sample comprised blood. These receptors were collected from a woman aged 18-29 years with Graves' hyperthyroidism.

This clonotype was seen ten or more times. J is TRBJ1-2 and V is TRBV2, with no clear D. This CDR3 spans 13 amino acids. Per germline, CDR1 SNHLY and CDR2 FYNNEI. Trimming pared 4 bases from V and 8 bases from J, leaving 14 bases between. This chain's CDR3 is CASSGTDRIGYTF. The CDR3 region has the DNA TGTGCCAGCAGTGGGACGGACCGTATAGGCTACACCTTC. The full variable domain, completed using reference TRBV2 and TRBJ1-2, is EPEVTQTPSHQVTQMGQEVILRCVPISNHLYFYWYRQILGQKVEFLVSFYNNEISEKSEIFDDQFSVERPDGSNFTLKIRSTKLEDSAMYFCASSGTDRIGYTFGSGTRLTVV.

In this sample, this clonotype turned up many times. This chain connects TRBV5-6 to TRBJ2-4, with D tentatively TRBD2 (5 bases). Germline loops: CDR1 SGHDT, CDR2 YYEEEE. The V and J ends lost 2 bases and 0 bases respectively, with 15 bases between them. The CDR3 extends over 17 amino acids. CDR3 protein: CASSFYSGLRAKNIQYF. DNA for the CDR3: TGTGCCAGCAGCTTTTATTCCGGACTGCGAGCCAAAAACATTCAGTACTTC.

This clonotype was counted at least ten times. The chain links TRBV7-9 to TRBJ2-1; 7 nucleotides align to TRBD1. Germline V CDR1 and CDR2: SEHNR, FQNEAQ (reference sequence). The CDR3 has 16 amino acids. V lost 1 base and J lost 4; bases outside the gene matches: 7. CDR3 loop: CASSLGWDSTYNEQFF. CDR3 bases: TGTGCCAGCAGCTTAGGATGGGACAGCACATACAATGAGCAGTTCTTC.

In this sample, this clonotype turned up a few times. This rearrangement joins TRBV27 to TRBJ2-2, with 10 bases aligning to TRBD2. Germline loops: CDR1 MNHEY, CDR2 SMNVEV (reference sequence). J lost 1 base, V lost 7 bases, and 6 bases had no gene match. CDR3 size: 16 residues. CDR3 loop: CASTGLARQNTGELFF. DNA for the CDR3: TGTGCCAGCACGGGACTAGCGAGGCAGAACACCGGGGAGCTGTTTTTT.

The table lists this clonotype with many counts. The chain is built from TRBV14 and TRBJ2-1, with D possibly being TRBD1 (5 bases). The germline CDR1 and CDR2 sequences are SGHDN and FVKESK. The CDR3 is 13 amino acids. V was trimmed by 3 bases and J by 7 bases, leaving 10 bases between them. CDR3 sequence (DNA): TGTGCCAGCAGCCATACAGGTGTAAATGAGCAGTTCTTC. As protein: CASSHTGVNEQFF.

This chain connects TRBV7-9 to TRBJ2-7; TRBD1 matches 11 bases. CDR1 is SEHNR, CDR2 FQNEAQ, per germline (reference sequence). Trimming at V came to 1 base and at J to 7 bases, leaving 6 bases not matched to a gene. The CDR3 length is 15 residues. The CDR3 spells CASSLGRTGGREQYF. The CDR3 nucleotides read TGTGCCAGCAGCTTAGGCCGGACAGGGGGCAGAGAGCAGTACTTC.

The V gene is TRBV5-1, the J gene TRBJ1-2, with D perhaps TRBD1 (5 bases). Germline V gives CDR1 SGHRS, CDR2 YFSETQ. V lost 4 bases to trimming and J lost 0 bases, with 16 bases between them. This CDR3 is built from 16 residues. This CDR3 reads CASSPGQPDSNYGYTF. DNA for the CDR3: TGCGCCAGCAGCCCGGGGCAGCCAGACTCTAACTATGGCTACACCTTC.

This clonotype was seen repeatedly, ten times or more. The rearrangement joins TRBV2 to TRBJ2-1; TRBD2 agrees at 9 bases. Unmatched junction bases numbered 10, after V lost 4 bases and J lost 9 bases. CDR3 length: 15 amino acids. CDR1 is SNHLY, CDR2 FYNNEI, per germline. The CDR3 here is CASSANSGSLSEQFF. Here the CDR3 DNA reads TGTGCCAGCAGTGCTAATAGCGGGAGTTTGAGTGAGCAGTTCTTC.

At least ten counts were recorded for this clonotype. V usage is TRBV18 and J usage is TRBJ2-7, with 9 bases that match TRBD2. This CDR3 spans 16 amino acids. The germline V gene has CDR1 KGHSH and CDR2 LQKENI. The junction had 4 bases not matched to a gene; V was cut back by 0 bases and J by 1 base. The CDR3 reads CASSPPRLAGSYEQYF. The CDR3 DNA reads as TGTGCCAGCTCACCACCGAGGCTAGCGGGATCCTACGAGCAGTACTTC.

In this sample, this clonotype turned up many times. The chain combines TRBV2 with TRBJ1-2; TRBD1 is a possible D gene (6 bases). V lost 5 bases, J lost 4 bases, and 14 bases lay in between. CDR3 length equals 14 residues. Per germline, CDR1 SNHLY and CDR2 FYNNEI. The CDR3: CASSTQGLGYGYTF. As DNA, the CDR3 is TGTGCCAGCAGTACACAGGGCCTCGGCTATGGCTACACCTTC.

In this sample, this clonotype turned up many times. V and J are TRBV24-1 and TRBJ1-1; tentative D call: TRBD1 (5 bases). The CDR3 covers 13 residues. The germline gives CDR1 KGHDR, CDR2 SFDVKD. V shed 1 base and J shed 5 bases, with 7 bases lying between them. The CDR3 spells CATSDFDRTEAFF. CDR3 coding DNA: TGTGCCACCAGTGATTTCGACAGAACTGAAGCTTTCTTT.

The V gene is TRBV5-6, the J gene TRBJ1-6; no clear D. V was cut by 2 bases and J by 10 bases, with 10 bases left in between. The CDR3 is 13 amino acids. The germline CDR1 and CDR2 sequences are SGHDT and YYEEEE. As DNA, the CDR3 is TGTGCCAGCAGCTTTGGTCTTGGGTCACCCCTCCACTTT. Protein product: CASSFGLGSPLHF.

This clonotype was recorded many times. The chain couples TRBV7-2 to TRBJ2-7; 10 bases line up with TRBD2. V was clipped by 1 base and J by 4 bases; unmatched bases: 4. Looked up from germline, CDR1 is SGHTA and CDR2 is FQGNSA. This CDR3 is built from 15 residues. Here the CDR3 reads CASSLGSSGSYEQYF. The CDR3 nucleotides are TGTGCCAGCAGCTTAGGATCTAGCGGGAGTTACGAGCAGTACTTC.

This clonotype was counted ten times or more. The chain carries TRBV28 and TRBJ2-7; the D is unclear. Trimming removed 4 bases at V and 4 bases at J, with 11 bases between. The CDR3 length is 13 residues. CDR1 is MDHEN, CDR2 SYDVKM, per germline. Here the CDR3 reads CASSYDPRYEQYF. CDR3 sequence (DNA): TGTGCCAGCAGTTACGACCCCCGGTACGAGCAGTACTTC.

The rearrangement links TRBV20-1 to TRBJ2-5; D may be TRBD1 (6 bases). Germline V gene sequence: CDR1 DFQATT, CDR2 SNEGSKA (reference sequence). This CDR3 comprises 12 residues. V was clipped by 5 bases and J by 1 base, with 8 bases between them. In DNA form, the CDR3 reads TGCAGTGCTTGGGGGCGCCAAGAGACCCAGTACTTC. It is translated as CSAWGRQETQYF.

This clonotype came up many times. The chain carries TRBV18 and TRBJ2-2, with TRBD1 matching over 9 bases. Unmatched junction bases numbered 2, after V lost 3 bases and J lost 3 bases. Germline CDR1 reads KGHSH; CDR2 reads LQKENI. CDR3 length: 15 residues. The CDR3: CASSPRQGDTGELFF. CDR3 bases: TGTGCCAGCTCACCGAGACAGGGGGACACCGGGGAGCTGTTTTTT.

Many counts were recorded for this clonotype. The chain recombines TRBV7-9 with TRBJ2-1, with D possibly matching TRBD1 (6 bases). Trimming pared 5 bases from V and 6 bases from J, leaving 17 bases between. Germline values: CDR1 SEHNR, CDR2 FQNEAQ (reference sequence). CDR3 size: 15 residues. The CDR3 is CASSPLTGASNEQFF. The DNA of the CDR3 is TGTGCCAGCAGCCCGCTGACAGGTGCGAGCAATGAGCAGTTCTTC.

This clonotype was seen repeatedly, ten times or more. The V and J genes are TRBV18 and TRBJ1-6, with D uncertain. Germline lookup yields CDR1 KGHSH and CDR2 LQKENI. V gave up 2 bases and J gave up 10 bases, with 15 bases separating them. The CDR3 extends over 15 amino acids. The CDR3 DNA sequence: TGTGCCAGCTCACCAATTAGACGGCGGGAGTCACCCCTCCACTTT. The encoded protein is CASSPIRRRESPLHF.

This clonotype was detected ten times or more. The chain links TRBV7-2 to TRBJ2-7; 8 positions match TRBD1. There are 15 residues in the CDR3. After removal of 5 bases from V and 2 bases from J, the junction contained 8 bases not matched to a gene. Germline V gene sequence: CDR1 SGHTA, CDR2 FQGNSA. CDR3 DNA sequence: TGTGCCAGCAGCCCCGGACAGGGCCTCACCTACGAGCAGTACTTC. The encoded protein is CASSPGQGLTYEQYF.

The J gene is TRBJ1-1, the V gene TRBV19; 10 bases align to TRBD1. The length of the CDR3 is 14 residues. J lost 5 bases, V lost 3 bases, and 3 bases had no gene match. Germline V gives CDR1 LNHDA, CDR2 SQIVND (reference sequence). CDR3 sequence: CASSIGQGGTEAFF. CDR3 nucleotides: TGTGCCAGTAGTATCGGACAGGGGGGGACTGAAGCTTTCTTT.

This clonotype showed up just a few times. The genes are TRBV19 and TRBJ1-4; 10 nucleotides agree with TRBD1. This CDR3 has 15 amino acids. Germline V gene data show CDR1 as LNHDA and CDR2 as SQIVND (reference sequence). Trimming took 4 bases from V and 11 from J; bases not matched to a gene: 10. CDR3 amino acids: CASSTGTGVRKKLFF. CDR3 nucleotide sequence: TGTGCCAGTAGTACCGGGACAGGGGTTCGAAAGAAACTGTTTTTT. The whole variable domain, filled in from reference TRBV19 and TRBJ1-4, reads DGGITQSPKYLFRKEGQNVTLSCEQNLNHDAMYWYRQDPGQGLRLIYYSQIVNDFQKGDIAEGYSVSREKKESFPLTVTSAQKNPTAFYLCASSTGTGVRKKLFFGSGTQLSVL.

In its sample, this clonotype was seen many times. The rearrangement links TRBV7-9 to TRBJ2-1; unclear D gene. In germline, CDR1 is SEHNR, CDR2 FQNEAQ (reference sequence). V was clipped by 5 bases and J by 3 bases, with 11 bases between them. The length of the CDR3 is 14 residues. The CDR3 DNA reads TGTGCCAGCAGCCTCGGCACGGGCTACAATGAGCAGTTCTTC. This codes for CASSLGTGYNEQFF.

The sample holds many counts of this clonotype. The rearrangement joins TRBV3-1 to TRBJ2-7; no firm D call. CDR1 is LGHDT and CDR2 is YNNKEL in the germline V gene (reference sequence). The CDR3 runs to 15 residues. V gave up 4 bases and J gave up 6 bases, with 19 bases separating them. CDR3 DNA: TGTGCCAGCAGCCCCCGGCCCCAGACTTTCGGCGAGCAGTACTTC. It translates to CASSPRPQTFGEQYF.

This clonotype appeared many times. This chain links TRBV11-3 with TRBJ1-1; D gene ambiguous. The V and J ends lost 2 bases and 5 bases respectively, with 9 bases between them. Germline CDR1 and CDR2: SGHNT and YENEEA. The CDR3 extends over 13 amino acids. The CDR3 bases are TGTGCCAGCAGCTTATCCGCGGGAACTGAAGCTTTCTTT. This gives the protein CASSLSAGTEAFF.

The V call is TRBV5-4, the J call TRBJ1-1, with 7 bases fitting TRBD1. In germline, CDR1 is SGHNT, CDR2 YYREEE (reference sequence). The junction had 9 bases not matched to a gene; V was cut back by 0 bases and J by 4 bases. This CDR3 has 16 amino acids. CDR3 loop: CASSLVRDSFLTEAFF. The CDR3 bases are TGTGCCAGCAGCTTGGTGCGGGACAGCTTCCTCACTGAAGCTTTCTTT.

This clonotype was seen at least ten times. The chain employs TRBV6-1 and TRBJ2-1, with D possibly TRBD1 on 6 matching bases. Germline CDR1 and CDR2: MNHNS and SASEGT. There are 15 residues in the CDR3. Between the trimmed V and J ends, which lost 11 bases and 7 bases, there was a span of 24 bases. Here the CDR3 DNA reads TGTGCCCGCGGAAATCCAGGACAGAGAAAGAATGAGCAGTTCTTC. This gives the protein CARGNPGQRKNEQFF.

In this sample, this clonotype turned up many times. The chain employs TRBV20-1 and TRBJ1-6, with 7 bases fitting TRBD1. CDR3 length: 15 residues. V gave up 0 bases and J gave up 4 bases; unmatched junction bases: 3. Germline CDR1 reads DFQATT; CDR2 reads SNEGSKA (reference sequence). The DNA of the CDR3 is TGCAGTGCTAGAGAAGGGGGCGTGTATAATTCACCCCTCCACTTT. This encodes CSAREGGVYNSPLHF.

This clonotype has a count of ten or more. The chain links TRBV28 to TRBJ2-7, with D maybe TRBD1 (6 bases). V shed 8 bases and J shed 0 bases, with 14 bases lying between them. From germline, CDR1 is MDHEN and CDR2 SYDVKM. The CDR3 extends over 14 amino acids. The CDR3 region is CASATQGSSYEQYF. As DNA, the CDR3 is TGTGCCAGCGCGACTCAGGGGAGCTCCTACGAGCAGTACTTC.